The present entry profiles one TCR beta chain with its context. The antigen is unknown. This sample stems from a study of cytomegalovirus exposure and HLA in healthy donors. CDR1 is MNHEY, CDR2 SMNVEV, per germline (reference sequence). V dropped 6 bases and J dropped 8 bases, with 19 bases sitting between them. The CDR3 loop spans 14 amino acids. Whole-study results and caveats: It was 164 TCR beta chains that were listed as cytomegalovirus-associated. Trimming of TCR beta V- and J-genes showed a link, identified in a later analysis, to a missense DCLRE1C variant.

It was with 60 Vbeta and 13 Jbeta primers that the PCR ran. TCRdb's copy holds only in-frame clones and misses some; the assay was immunoSEQ multiplex PCR. The sample has roughly 200,000 clones; about 90% are singletons. The specimen was PBMCs. The TCR was taken from a boy between 2 and 10 years old in good health and CMV-seronegative. The genes are TRBV27 and TRBJ1-2; no reliable D call. The CDR3 region is CASSIRRETYGYTF. CDR3 sequence (DNA): TGTGCCAGCAGCATAAGGAGGGAGACCTACGGCTACACCTTC.